This T cell receptor (beta chain) was sequenced during a study of blood T cells in healthy people across ages. Germline loops: CDR1 GTSNPN, CDR2 SVGIG (reference sequence). CDR3 length equals 12 residues. V gave up 4 bases and J gave up 10 bases; unmatched junction bases: 8. Note on this clonotype: The antigen is unknown.

Findings of the study overall: Per million T cells, TCR beta diversity dropped about linearly as age rose.

PCR was performed a second time for about 7 to 12 cycles using a sample-barcoded 5' primer and a J-beta primer mix. Tags on each cDNA molecule came from a template-switch adaptor with 12 random nucleotides. From the 5' RACE reads, TCRdb called clonotypes with MiXCR, one entry per CDR3 protein. Of just over 800,000 distinct CDR3 sequences listed, less than 80% are singletons. Total RNA extraction produced at least 6 micrograms (per sample) for the study. The chain joins TRBV30 to TRBJ2-3; TRBD1 aligns across 7 bases. The sequenced sample was blood. The receptor was derived from a man younger than 45 in good health. CDR3 DNA: TGTGCCTGGACCCGGGACAGTTCCGCGCAGTATTTT. It is translated as CAWTRDSSAQYF.